This TCR beta chain originates from a study of blood T cell repertoires in COVID-19. Overall study context: Samples of COVID-19 (acute and convalescent) were obtained from the United States, Italy and Spain. PBMCs, B-cell-depleted T cells, or T cells provided the cDNA or gDNA that made up the material.

Original handling: It was from reference gene primer amplification that nucleated cell counts were estimated. The method was immunoSEQ multiplex PCR; TCRdb's version includes in-frame clones alone and lacks a portion of them. For V, J and clone size, that table is used; D and trimming come from the DNA. The repertoire holds approximately 50,000 clones, with about 87% as singletons. Sequencing input: peripheral blood. This clonotype was obtained from a human donor in a cohort sampled during active COVID-19.

The CDR3 protein is CASSLMVSNTEAFF. The CDR3 DNA follows: TGTGCCAGCAGCCTGATGGTAAGCAACACTGAAGCTTTCTTT. J is TRBJ1-1 and V is TRBV5-5; D not certain. The CDR3 is made up of 14 amino acids. CDR1 SGHKS and CDR2 YYEKEE come from the germline V gene (reference sequence). V shed 4 bases and J shed 2 bases, with 12 bases lying between them.